This TCR beta chain originates from a study of post-analysis software for immune sequencing data. Unique-molecular-identifier-tagged TCR beta cDNA libraries were used. Each CDR3 protein gets one entry after TCRdb re-called the PCR reads with MiXCR. The sample lists some 690,000 distinct CDR3 sequences, roughly 27% occurring once. General study points: Patients carried roughly five TRBV segments more frequently than controls did, and TRBV5-6, TRBV5-1 and TRBV20-1 were among them. Controls had significantly higher normalized Chao1 diversity than multiple sclerosis patients.

The ends lost 4 bases at V and 3 bases at J; junction bases unmatched: 8. CDR1 is MNHEY, CDR2 SMNVEV, per germline (reference sequence). The CDR3 totals 15 residues. Worth noting for this clonotype: Its specificity is not known.

Sequencing used blood. The sequence came from a girl aged 5 to 17 with multiple sclerosis. This chain links TRBV27 with TRBJ2-7; 8 nucleotides agree with TRBD1. CDR3 nucleotides: TGTGCCAGCAGTTCCCTCCGGGACAGGTACTACGAGCAGTACTTC. Its protein is CASSSLRDRYYEQYF.